Listed here are 23 T cell receptor beta chains from one sample, sequenced in a study of beta chain features in type 1 diabetes. Expressed TCRB transcripts were sequenced after all isolated RNA was converted to cDNA. TCRdb's table, derived via immunoSEQ multiplex PCR, lists solely in-frame clones and lacks some. The data hold about 70,000 clones, with around 49% observed a single time. No antigen has been identified for these receptors. Whole-study results and caveats: TCRB CDR3s were moderately but significantly shorter in Type 1 diabetes patients in all four CD4+ subsets.

Sequencing input: central memory CD4+ T cells from blood. Receptors originate from a man younger than 40 with type 1 diabetes.

V and J are TRBV10-3 and TRBJ1-2, with D tentatively TRBD1 (6 bases). This CDR3 has 17 amino acids. CDR1 ENHRY and CDR2 SYGVKD come from the germline V gene. V was trimmed by 0 bases and J by 0 bases, leaving 14 bases between them. The CDR3 reads CAISESPSGAANYGYTF. As DNA, the CDR3 is TGTGCCATCAGTGAGTCCCCCTCAGGGGCAGCTAACTATGGCTACACCTTC.

This clone was detected a few times. The chain links TRBV6-1 to TRBJ2-5; 7 bases line up with TRBD2. The CDR3 has 13 amino acids. Per germline, CDR1 MNHNS and CDR2 SASEGT. The J segment lost 5 bases and the V segment lost 10 bases, leaving 10 bases of the junction unmatched. The chain's CDR3 is CATLAENRETQYF. In DNA, the CDR3 is TGTGCCACCCTAGCGGAAAACAGGGAGACCCAGTACTTC.

This clone has just a few counts. V and J are TRBV11-2 and TRBJ1-2; D call uncertain. The CDR3 totals 13 residues. Germline loops: CDR1 SGHAT, CDR2 FQNNGV. V dropped 4 bases and J dropped 6 bases, with 12 bases sitting between them. DNA of the CDR3: TGTGCCAGCAGCTCCATTCGACAAGATGGCTACACCTTC. It codes for CASSSIRQDGYTF.

This sequence joins TRBV6-1 and TRBJ2-1; 8 nucleotides line up with TRBD2. Germline CDR1 reads MNHNS; CDR2 reads SASEGT. Trimming took 6 bases from V and 5 from J; bases not matched to a gene: 9. This CDR3 is built from 15 residues. Here the CDR3 reads CASRPLRGDNNEQFF. CDR3 nucleotide sequence: TGTGCCAGCAGACCCCTGCGGGGGGACAACAATGAGCAGTTCTTC.

This clone was found a few times. V is TRBV18 and J is TRBJ2-2; 7 bases fit TRBD2. CDR1 and CDR2 (germline): KGHSH, LQKENI. Trimming took 3 bases from V and 5 from J; bases not matched to a gene: 3. The CDR3 has 14 residues. DNA for the CDR3: TGTGCCAGCTCACCTTCGCGGGAGACCGGGGAGCTGTTTTTT. It yields the protein CASSPSRETGELFF. The full variable domain, in which reference TRBV18 and TRBJ2-2 provide the parts outside the CDR3, is NAGVMQNPRHLVRRRGQEARLRCSPMKGHSHVYWYRQLPEEGLKFMVYLQKENIIDESGMPKERFSAEFPKEGPSILRIQQVVRGDSAAYFCASSPSRETGELFFGEGSRLTVL.

This clone was counted a few times. This chain joins TRBV6-5 and TRBJ2-5; D uncertain. Germline V lookup: CDR1 MNHEY, CDR2 SVGAGI. There are 14 residues in the CDR3. V shed 7 bases and J shed 4 bases, with 16 bases lying between them. CDR3 nucleotide sequence: TGTGCCAGCATGCCCCAACCGCTCGGAGAGACCCAGTACTTC. This codes for CASMPQPLGETQYF.

V usage is TRBV7-8 and J usage is TRBJ2-5; D ambiguous. The DNA end is a closer match to TRBJ2-7, so the J assignment may be wrong. There are 15 residues in the CDR3. Germline V lookup: CDR1 SGHVS, CDR2 FQNEAQ. In DNA form, the CDR3 reads TGTGCCAGCAGCCCCCTCCCCACAGCCGCCGGCGAGCAGTACTTC. This codes for CASSPLPTAAGEQYF.

The chain joins TRBV29-1 to TRBJ2-1, with a possible D match to TRBD2 (6 bases). CDR1 and CDR2 from the germline V gene are SQVTM and ANQGSEA. V gave up 8 bases and J gave up 4 bases, with 12 bases separating them. This CDR3 region has 12 residues. The DNA of the CDR3 is TGCAGCCCCCGGGGGTCTTACAATGAGCAGTTCTTC. This encodes CSPRGSYNEQFF.

The V gene is TRBV5-5, the J gene TRBJ2-7; the match to TRBD2 covers 9 bases. This CDR3 comprises 16 residues. Per the germline V gene, CDR1 is SGHKS and CDR2 is YYEKEE (reference sequence). V shed 4 bases and J 1 base; nucleotides not matched to a gene: 9. The CDR3 is CASSIGPGLASYEQYF. The CDR3 nucleotides read TGTGCCAGCAGCATTGGACCGGGACTAGCTTCCTACGAGCAGTACTTC. The entire variable domain, with the rest obtained from reference TRBV5-5 and TRBJ2-7, is as follows: DAGVTQSPTHLIKTRGQQVTLRCSPISGHKSVSWYQQVLGQGPQFIFQYYEKEERGRGNFPDRFSARQFPNYSSELNVNALLLGDSALYLCASSIGPGLASYEQYFGPGTRLTVT.

V is TRBV19 and J is TRBJ1-1; D remains unclear. V lost 5 bases to trimming and J lost 3 bases, with 7 bases between them. Germline CDR1 LNHDA, CDR2 SQIVND (reference sequence). The CDR3 spans 12 residues. CDR3 residues: CASSARYTEAFF. The DNA of the CDR3 is TGTGCCAGTAGTGCGAGGTACACTGAAGCTTTCTTT.

This clone has just a few counts. The V call is TRBV6-6, the J call TRBJ2-1; 8 nucleotides agree with TRBD1. This CDR3 is built from 15 residues. Germline values: CDR1 MNHNY, CDR2 SVGAGI (reference sequence). V dropped 4 bases and J dropped 7; count of bases not matched to a gene: 9. Here the CDR3 reads CASSSSGQGKNEQFF. The CDR3 region has the DNA TGTGCCAGCAGTTCCAGCGGACAGGGTAAAAATGAGCAGTTCTTC.

The V gene is TRBV5-6, the J gene TRBJ2-1, with 7 bases that match TRBD2. Germline assignment: CDR1 SGHDT and CDR2 YYEEEE. The CDR3 has 17 amino acids. The V gene end was trimmed by 3 bases and the J gene end by 0 bases; junction bases not matched to a gene: 9. CDR3: CASSSRLAQSSYNEQFF. The CDR3 DNA sequence: TGTGCCAGCAGCTCCAGACTAGCCCAGAGCTCCTACAATGAGCAGTTCTTC.

This clone was seen a few times. V is TRBV5-6 and J is TRBJ2-3, with D possibly matching TRBD1 (5 bases). CDR1 is SGHDT, CDR2 YYEEEE, per germline. The CDR3 is made up of 14 amino acids. Trimming left V 1 base short and J 3 bases short, with 9 bases between. DNA for the CDR3: TGTGCCAGCAGCTTGAACAGGAAGACAGATACGCAGTATTTT. It yields the protein CASSLNRKTDTQYF.

The chain employs TRBV7-2 and TRBJ2-1; TRBD2 matches at 12 bases. The CDR3 loop spans 17 amino acids. V lost 5 bases, J lost 3 bases, and 8 bases stayed unmatched. Per germline, CDR1 SGHTA and CDR2 FQGNSA. The CDR3 coding sequence is TGTGCCAGCAGCCCCCGGACTAGCGGGATGGTCTACAATGAGCAGTTCTTC. This gives the protein CASSPRTSGMVYNEQFF. The whole variable domain, filled in from reference TRBV7-2 and TRBJ2-1, reads GAGVSQSPSNKVTEKGKDVELRCDPISGHTALYWYRQSLGQGLEFLIYFQGNSAPDKSGLPSDRFSAERTGGSVSTLTIQRTQQEDSAVYLCASSPRTSGMVYNEQFFGPGTRLTVL.

This clone was seen a handful of times. The CDR3 spells CASSLYSDTQYF. DNA of the CDR3: TGTGCCAGCAGCTTATACTCAGATACGCAGTATTTT. The chain recombines TRBV7-2 with TRBJ2-3; D remains unclear. Per germline, CDR1 SGHTA and CDR2 FQGNSA. V lost 2 bases and J 4 bases, leaving 4 bases between the germline ends. The CDR3 extends over 12 amino acids.

V is TRBV7-9 and J is TRBJ2-5; possibly TRBD1 for D (5 bases). With 8 bases removed from V and 0 bases from J, the gap between germline ends came to 10 bases. Germline loops: CDR1 SEHNR, CDR2 FQNEAQ (reference sequence). This CDR3 spans 13 amino acids. As DNA, the CDR3 is TGTGCCAGCGCTGACAGAAACCAAGAGACCCAGTACTTC. Amino acids: CASADRNQETQYF.

This clone appeared a few times. The rearrangement links TRBV5-1 to TRBJ2-5; 9 positions match TRBD1. The CDR3 contains 14 residues. Per germline, CDR1 SGHRS and CDR2 YFSETQ. V lost 4 bases, J lost 4 bases, and 5 bases stayed unmatched. This chain's CDR3 is CASSLTGGAETQYF. Written as DNA, the CDR3 is TGCGCCAGCAGCCTAACAGGGGGCGCAGAGACCCAGTACTTC.

The chain carries TRBV5-5 and TRBJ1-3; D is possibly TRBD1 (5 bases). This CDR3 is built from 14 residues. CDR1 and CDR2 from the germline V gene are SGHKS and YYEKEE (reference sequence). The ends were cut back, 1 base at V and 4 bases at J, with 9 bases in the middle. The CDR3 spells CASSLTGPGNTIYF. The CDR3, as DNA: TGTGCCAGCAGCTTGACAGGTCCAGGAAACACCATATATTTT.

This chain uses TRBV18 with TRBJ1-2; D gene uncertain. The V gene's germline CDR1 is KGHSH and CDR2 LQKENI. The CDR3 has 14 amino acids. V dropped 0 bases and J dropped 4 bases, with 9 bases sitting between them. The CDR3, as DNA: TGTGCCAGCTCACCACCGCCGGGGAGCTATGGCTACACCTTC. It is translated as CASSPPPGSYGYTF.

The chain couples TRBV27 to TRBJ1-2; 11 bases are shared with TRBD1. V shed 5 bases and J 8 bases; nucleotides not matched to a gene: 4. Per the germline V gene, CDR1 is MNHEY and CDR2 is SMNVEV (reference sequence). The CDR3 is 13 amino acids. The CDR3 reads CASSPDRGQGYTF. DNA for the CDR3: TGTGCCAGCAGTCCGGACAGGGGGCAAGGCTACACCTTC.

This clone was seen a few times. CDR3 amino acids: CASSLTTGGLNEQFF. In DNA, the CDR3 is TGCGCCAGCAGTCTAACGACAGGGGGCTTGAATGAGCAGTTCTTC. V and J are TRBV5-1 and TRBJ2-1; 10 bases align to TRBD1. V was pared by 5 bases and J by 7 bases, with 9 bases of the junction left unmatched. Per germline, CDR1 SGHRS and CDR2 YFSETQ. The CDR3 sequence is 15 residues long.

The chain is built from TRBV5-1 and TRBJ1-4; possible D gene TRBD1, 6 bases. Trimming cost V 2 bases and J 4 bases, with 9 bases left between them. Germline CDR1 reads SGHRS; CDR2 reads YFSETQ. The CDR3 length is 14 residues. Here the CDR3 reads CASSLQGDNEKLFF. The DNA for the CDR3 is TGCGCCAGCAGCTTACAGGGAGATAATGAAAAACTGTTTTTT. Combining the CDR3 with reference TRBV5-1 and TRBJ1-4 gives the whole variable domain KAGVTQTPRYLIKTRGQQVTLSCSPISGHRSVSWYQQTPGQGLQFLFEYFSETQRNKGNFPGRFSGRQFSNSRSEMNVSTLELGDSALYLCASSLQGDNEKLFFGSGTQLSVL.

This clone was seen a handful of times. The rearrangement uses TRBV10-3 and TRBJ2-5; 13 positions agree with TRBD2. The CDR3 extends over 14 amino acids. Unmatched junction bases numbered 1, after V lost 6 bases and J lost 3 bases. CDR1 and CDR2 from the germline V gene are ENHRY and SYGVKD. The CDR3 nucleotides are TGTGCCATCAGGGGGACTAGCGGGGAAGAGACCCAGTACTTC. Translated: CAIRGTSGEETQYF.